The present TCR beta chain was sequenced within a study of T cell repertoires in cytomegalovirus infection. The CDR3 is 17 amino acids. With V trimmed by 0 bases and J by 3 bases, 7 bases remained unmatched. In germline, CDR1 is MNHEY, CDR2 SVGEGT. TCRdb fed the reads into MiXCR, producing one record per CDR3 protein. The sample carries hundreds of thousands of distinct CDR3 sequences, roughly a quarter recorded once. The rearrangement links TRBV6-2 or TRBV6-3 to TRBJ1-2; TRBD1 matches at 10 bases. The sample was CD8+ T cells from PBMCs. This receptor was obtained from a human donor in good health (CMV status not recorded). Some clones in this sample may be carry-over from other donors' samples. The CDR3 loop is CASSYSPPGQGYYGYTF. The CDR3 DNA is TGTGCCAGCAGTTACTCGCCCCCGGGACAGGGGTACTATGGCTACACCTTC.